These T cell receptor beta chains were read from a single sample in a study of T cells after yellow fever vaccination. TCRdb called the 5' RACE reads again in MiXCR, with one record for every CDR3 protein. Among some 320,000 distinct CDR3 sequences listed, about 11% were seen once. Material: CD4+ T cells sorted from PBMCs, obtained 45 days after the yellow fever booster vaccination. The origin of the receptors is a man between 18 and 35 years old who received the YFV17D yellow fever vaccine. CDR3s include the opening cysteine and the closing phenylalanine or tryptophan.

J: TRBJ2-5
V: TRBV5-4
CDR3: CASSLAGIRETQYF

J: TRBJ1-2
V: TRBV7-8
CDR3: CASSLDSSGQGGYTF

J: TRBJ2-1
V: TRBV28
CDR3: CASSSVGSDPRHEQFF

J: TRBJ2-5
V: TRBV7-9
CDR3: CASSPGQDQETQYF

J: TRBJ2-4
V: TRBV27
CDR3: CASSSPLAKNIQYF

J: TRBJ2-1
V: TRBV28
CDR3: CASGISGYNEQFF

J: TRBJ1-1
V: TRBV7-9
CDR3: CASSLIQGGTEAFF

J: TRBJ2-1
V: TRBV7-9
CDR3: CASSQAGGRSYNEQFF

J: TRBJ2-3
V: TRBV21-1
CDR3: CASSRDSEGRTDTQYF

J: TRBJ2-5
V: TRBV20-1
CDR3: CSARLAIGQETQYF

J: TRBJ2-3
V: TRBV15
CDR3: CATSGGPTSGGRTDTQYF

J: TRBJ2-1
V: TRBV6-2/TRBV6-3
CDR3: CASSYRVDEQFF

J: TRBJ1-1
V: TRBV5-8
CDR3: CASTIVPHTEAFF

J: TRBJ2-7
V: TRBV5-4
CDR3: CASSFFDTREQYF

J: TRBJ2-3
V: TRBV7-3
CDR3: CASSSTRDRGADTQYF

J: TRBJ2-1
V: TRBV25-1
CDR3: CASKQASRSEQFF

J: TRBJ2-7
V: TRBV3-1
CDR3: CASSQDSDRATVNEQYF

J: TRBJ2-5
V: TRBV19
CDR3: CASSTTQRETQYF

J: TRBJ1-2
V: TRBV11-2
CDR3: CASTPDRGVYGYTF

J: TRBJ2-5
V: TRBV7-9
CDR3: CASSLGGRTQYF

J: TRBJ2-5
V: TRBV7-9
CDR3: CASSRAEETQYF

J: TRBJ1-1
V: TRBV6-5
CDR3: CASKRRNTEAFF

J: TRBJ1-1
V: TRBV6-5
CDR3: CASSYSGRLAFF

J: TRBJ2-1
V: TRBV5-1
CDR3: CASSLMGTSLYNEQFF

J: TRBJ1-5
V: TRBV20-1
CDR3: CSARDGPSRQPQHF

J: TRBJ2-3
V: TRBV5-4
CDR3: CASSFGGAASTDTQYF

J: TRBJ2-1
V: TRBV7-2
CDR3: CASSLEGGFYEQFF

J: TRBJ1-5
V: TRBV7-9
CDR3: CASRGLGNQPQHF

J: TRBJ2-7
V: TRBV2
CDR3: CASSVAGEIEQYF

J: TRBJ1-3
V: TRBV12-3/TRBV12-4
CDR3: CASGGISGNTIYF

J: TRBJ2-5
V: TRBV20-1
CDR3: CSVRTARLQETQYF

J: TRBJ2-3
V: TRBV7-2
CDR3: CASSRTNPPDTQYF

J: TRBJ2-5
V: TRBV5-1
CDR3: CASGAGLQETQYF

J: TRBJ1-2
V: TRBV7-3
CDR3: CASSDGSGYGYTF

J: TRBJ1-2
V: TRBV7-9
CDR3: CASSPENYGYTF

J: TRBJ2-5
V: TRBV7-2
CDR3: CASSLATSGGWETQYF

J: TRBJ2-2
V: TRBV7-6
CDR3: CASSAWTGDTGELFF

J: TRBJ2-5
V: TRBV7-8
CDR3: CASSFAGRETQYF

J: TRBJ2-7
V: TRBV6-4
CDR3: CASSAQQGGYYEQYF

J: TRBJ2-3
V: TRBV7-2
CDR3: CASSHRGVGLAGVLGTDTQYF

J: TRBJ2-1
V: TRBV7-9
CDR3: CASSRSGTTYNEQFF

J: TRBJ1-1
V: TRBV20-1
CDR3: CSARGGSNTEAFF